Below, 31 T cell receptor beta chains from the same sample are listed, as sequenced in a study of blood T cell repertoires in COVID-19. Only in-frame clones appear in the TCRdb table, and some are missing; sequencing was by immunoSEQ multiplex PCR. The data hold 200,000 to 300,000 clones, with 70% to 90% observed a single time. Source material: peripheral blood. The receptors derive from a man younger than 30 with active or convalescent COVID-19.

The CDR3 region has the DNA TGTGCCAGCAGCTTAATCGGGACAGGGTCCACTGAAGCTTTCTTT. Residues: CASSLIGTGSTEAFF. V and J are TRBV7-3 and TRBJ1-1, with TRBD1 matching 9 bases. Per germline, CDR1 SGHTA and CDR2 FQGTGA. CDR3 length: 15 residues. Unmatched junction bases numbered 4, after V lost 1 base and J lost 4 bases.

This chain links TRBV4-3 with TRBJ2-7; D possibly corresponds to TRBD1 (5 bases). From germline, CDR1 is LGHNA and CDR2 YSLEER. V was trimmed by 0 bases and J by 4 bases, leaving 13 bases between them. The length of the CDR3 is 15 residues. The CDR3 region is CASSQDGAYTYEQYF. CDR3 nucleotides: TGCGCCAGCAGCCAAGATGGGGCGTATACTTACGAGCAGTACTTC.

This clone occurred once. The CDR3 bases are TGTGCCAGCAGCCCAGACGGGACAGCGTCTTGGGAGACCCAGTACTTC. This encodes CASSPDGTASWETQYF. The V gene is TRBV7-9, the J gene TRBJ2-5, with TRBD1 matching 7 bases. The CDR3 is made up of 16 amino acids. V was pared by 5 bases and J by 5 bases, with 14 bases of the junction left unmatched. Germline lookup yields CDR1 SEHNR and CDR2 FQNEAQ (reference sequence).

This chain connects TRBV27 to TRBJ2-7; D gene ambiguous. The V and J ends lost 6 bases and 1 base respectively, with 10 bases between them. Germline lookup yields CDR1 MNHEY and CDR2 SMNVEV (reference sequence). There are 13 residues in the CDR3. This CDR3 is CASSQVRSYEQYF. CDR3 coding DNA: TGTGCCAGCAGCCAAGTGCGGTCCTACGAGCAGTACTTC.

This rearrangement joins TRBV3-1 (or the pseudogene TRBV3-2) to TRBJ2-1; no firm D call. The CDR3 sequence is 13 residues long. The germline V gene encodes CDR1 LGHDT and CDR2 YNNKEL (reference sequence). The V gene lost 2 bases and the J gene lost 0 bases, with 2 bases spanning the gap. The CDR3 sequence is CASSQLSYNEQFF. The DNA of the CDR3 is TGTGCCAGCAGCCAACTCTCCTACAATGAGCAGTTCTTC.

The V call is TRBV4-3, the J call TRBJ2-1; 13 bases align to TRBD2. The CDR3 is 19 residues long. Losses at the gene ends were 4 bases for V and 8 bases for J; bases not matched to a gene: 17. Germline CDR1 is LGHNA and CDR2 is YSLEER. The CDR3 coding sequence is TGCGCCAGCAGCCGCGCCACCACACTAGCGGGAGGGCCTCTGGATGAGCAGTTCTTC. It yields the protein CASSRATTLAGGPLDEQFF.

This clone appeared a few times. This sequence joins TRBV21-1 and TRBJ2-7; the table's D gene call, TRBD1, was not cross checked with the DNA. TRBV21-1 is reported as a pseudogene. The CDR3 consists of 14 residues. The CDR3 is CASSRRHARQCLRF. In nucleotides, the CDR3 is TGTGCCAGCAGCCGACGCCACGCCCGACAGTGTTTACGGTTC.

This rearrangement joins TRBV28 to TRBJ2-7, with 9 bases that match TRBD2. Trimming cost V 11 bases and J 9 bases; bases outside gene matches: 17. This CDR3 has 14 amino acids. Germline V gene sequence: CDR1 MDHEN, CDR2 SYDVKM. CDR3 coding DNA: TGTGCCGGGGGACGAGCGGGAGGAAGATTAGGGCAGTACTTC. Translated: CAGGRAGGRLGQYF. Full variable domain (rest looked up from reference TRBV28 and TRBJ2-7): DVKVTQSSRYLVKRTGEKVFLECVQDMDHENMFWYRQDPGLGLRLIYFSYDVKMKEKGDIPEGYSVSREKKERFSLILESASTNQTSMYLCAGGRAGGRLGQYFGPGTRLTVT.

The V and J genes are TRBV5-1 and TRBJ2-5; 7 bases are a match to TRBD2. The CDR3 is 15 residues long. The germline V gene has CDR1 SGHRS and CDR2 YFSETQ. J was trimmed by 2 bases and V by 3 bases; bases with no gene match: 7. The CDR3 is CASSSGGRGQETQYF. CDR3 DNA: TGCGCCAGCAGCTCCGGGGGGAGAGGGCAAGAGACCCAGTACTTC.

The chain employs TRBV28 and TRBJ2-5; no definite D call. Between the trimmed V and J ends, which lost 6 bases and 0 bases, there was a span of 11 bases. The germline gives CDR1 MDHEN, CDR2 SYDVKM. This CDR3 region has 14 residues. The chain's CDR3 is CASRPLTHQETQYF. The CDR3 DNA reads as TGTGCCAGCAGACCCCTGACTCACCAAGAGACCCAGTACTTC.

The V call is TRBV19, the J call TRBJ2-7; TRBD2 aligns across 12 bases. The CDR3 extends over 15 amino acids. The junction had 7 bases not matched to a gene; V was cut back by 5 bases and J by 5 bases. Germline assignment: CDR1 LNHDA and CDR2 SQIVND (reference sequence). CDR3 in amino acids: CASSLTSGRSDEQYF. CDR3 DNA sequence: TGTGCCAGTAGTCTTACTAGCGGGAGGTCTGACGAGCAGTACTTC.

This sequence joins TRBV4-3 and TRBJ2-3; a possible D gene is TRBD2 (7 bases). Trimming stripped 3 bases from V and 3 bases from J, with 13 bases between. Germline CDR1 LGHNA, CDR2 YSLEER. The CDR3 totals 15 residues. The CDR3 spells CASSHGGPPTDTQYF. CDR3 nucleotide sequence: TGCGCCAGCAGCCACGGGGGGCCTCCAACAGATACGCAGTATTTT.

The rearrangement links TRBV5-8 to TRBJ2-7; 7 nucleotides line up with TRBD1. The V gene end was trimmed by 10 bases and the J gene end by 4 bases; junction bases not matched to a gene: 8. The germline CDR1 and CDR2 sequences are SGHTS and YDEGEE. The CDR3 contains 12 residues. The CDR3 region is CAGGGRGYEQYF. The CDR3 DNA reads TGTGCCGGAGGTGGCAGGGGGTACGAGCAGTACTTC.

The chain recombines TRBV30 with TRBJ2-7; 11 bases match TRBD1. CDR1 and CDR2 from the germline V gene are GTSNPN and SVGIG (reference sequence). J was trimmed by 3 bases and V by 2 bases; bases with no gene match: 9. CDR3 length: 16 amino acids. CDR3 coding DNA: TGTGCCTGGAGTCGGGGACAGGGGGGGACCTACTACGAGCAGTACTTC. It encodes CAWSRGQGGTYYEQYF.

This rearrangement joins TRBV30 to TRBJ2-2; no reliable D call. The CDR3 loop spans 13 amino acids. Germline V gene data show CDR1 as GTSNPN and CDR2 as SVGIG (reference sequence). Trimming cost V 4 bases and J 6 bases, with 12 bases left between them. The CDR3 here is CAWTSIDPGELFF. The CDR3 bases are TGTGCCTGGACTAGTATCGACCCCGGGGAGCTGTTTTTT.

The chain couples TRBV7-2 to TRBJ1-5; no definite D call. Germline V gives CDR1 SGHTA, CDR2 FQGNSA. V was trimmed by 3 bases and J by 7 bases, leaving 13 bases between them. The CDR3 length is 14 residues. CDR3 in amino acids: CASSFLTGKQPQHF. CDR3 in DNA: TGTGCCAGCAGCTTCTTGACGGGTAAACAGCCCCAGCATTTT.

This clone was detected only once. This chain uses TRBV18 with TRBJ1-3; possibly TRBD1 for D (6 bases). V dropped 4 bases and J dropped 0 bases, with 10 bases sitting between them. This CDR3 contains 15 residues. CDR1 and CDR2 from the germline V gene are KGHSH and LQKENI. The CDR3 DNA sequence: TGTGCCAGCTCACAACAGGGCCACTCTGGAAACACCATATATTTT. This gives the protein CASSQQGHSGNTIYF. The full variable domain, completed using reference TRBV18 and TRBJ1-3, is NAGVMQNPRHLVRRRGQEARLRCSPMKGHSHVYWYRQLPEEGLKFMVYLQKENIIDESGMPKERFSAEFPKEGPSILRIQQVVRGDSAAYFCASSQQGHSGNTIYFGEGSWLTVV.

The chain joins TRBV5-1 to TRBJ1-4; 8 nucleotides agree with TRBD1. Germline CDR1 and CDR2: SGHRS and YFSETQ. CDR3 length: 13 residues. V shed 5 bases and J 8 bases; nucleotides not matched to a gene: 5. Here the CDR3 DNA reads TGCGCCAGCAGTCAGGGGGCGATGGAAAAACTGTTTTTT. Its translation: CASSQGAMEKLFF.

This chain uses TRBV10-3 with TRBJ1-2, with TRBD1 as a possible D gene (5 bases). The germline gives CDR1 ENHRY, CDR2 SYGVKD. Deletions cut 2 bases from V and 6 bases from J, with 13 bases between. The CDR3 is 14 amino acids. The CDR3: CAISEPTEANGYTF. As DNA, the CDR3 is TGTGCCATCAGTGAGCCGACAGAAGCAAATGGCTACACCTTC.

This clone is medium-sized (0.01 to 0.1%). The chain links TRBV6-5 to TRBJ2-7; D unresolved. Trimming took 6 bases from V and 4 from J, leaving 16 bases between them. Germline assignment: CDR1 MNHEY and CDR2 SVGAGI. CDR3 size: 14 residues. This chain's CDR3 is CASRPAETSYEQYF. CDR3 nucleotide sequence: TGTGCCAGCAGGCCCGCCGAGACTTCTTACGAGCAGTACTTC.

This clone occurred once. This chain joins TRBV18 and TRBJ1-2, with TRBD1 matching over 8 bases. The V gene end was trimmed by 2 bases and the J gene end by 8 bases; junction bases not matched to a gene: 13. The CDR3 is 16 residues long. Germline V gene lookup returns CDR1 KGHSH and CDR2 LQKENI. CDR3: CASSPLDRVEFSGYTF. In DNA form, the CDR3 reads TGTGCCAGCTCACCATTGGACAGGGTCGAATTTAGCGGCTACACCTTC. Supplemented by reference TRBV18 and TRBJ1-2, the full variable domain reads NAGVMQNPRHLVRRRGQEARLRCSPMKGHSHVYWYRQLPEEGLKFMVYLQKENIIDESGMPKERFSAEFPKEGPSILRIQQVVRGDSAAYFCASSPLDRVEFSGYTFGSGTRLTVV.

The chain recombines TRBV5-8 with TRBJ2-3, with 7 bases lining up with TRBD1. V gave up 3 bases and J gave up 1 base; unmatched junction bases: 2. This CDR3 is built from 14 residues. Germline CDR1 and CDR2: SGHTS and YDEGEE. Here the CDR3 reads CASSSGTGTDTQYF. Written as DNA, the CDR3 is TGTGCCAGCAGCTCGGGGACAGGCACAGATACGCAGTATTTT. The full variable domain, rest sourced from reference TRBV5-8 and TRBJ2-3, is EAGVTQSPTHLIKTRGQQATLRCSPISGHTSVYWYQQALGLGLQFLLWYDEGEERNRGNFPPRFSGRQFPNYSSELNVNALELEDSALYLCASSSGTGTDTQYFGPGTRLTVL.

V usage is TRBV19 and J usage is TRBJ2-1; D is perhaps TRBD1 (6 bases). The CDR3 is 12 residues long. Trimming shortened V by 3 bases and J by 10 bases, and 10 bases separated the two germline ends. Germline V gives CDR1 LNHDA, CDR2 SQIVND (reference sequence). The CDR3 spells CASSISRGEQFF. CDR3 nucleotide sequence: TGTGCCAGTAGTATTTCAAGGGGGGAGCAGTTCTTC.

The chain recombines TRBV13 with TRBJ2-2, with 9 bases aligning to TRBD2. V shed 7 bases and J 2 bases; nucleotides not matched to a gene: 8. The V gene's germline CDR1 is PRHDT and CDR2 FYEKMQ (reference sequence). The CDR3 spans 16 residues. CDR3 nucleotide sequence: TGTGCCAGCAAGTATAGCGGGGGCCCTAACACCGGGGAGCTGTTTTTT. Translating it yields CASKYSGGPNTGELFF.

The gene calls are TRBV5-6 and TRBJ2-1, with TRBD1 identical over 8 bases. V was clipped by 4 bases and J by 7 bases; unmatched bases: 10. Germline V gene data show CDR1 as SGHDT and CDR2 as YYEEEE. The CDR3 length is 15 residues. The CDR3 DNA reads TGTGCCAGCAGCCCCGGACAGGGAAAGTTGAATGAGCAGTTCTTC. Amino acids: CASSPGQGKLNEQFF.

The chain is built from TRBV5-8 and TRBJ2-7; no clear D. Germline CDR1 is SGHTS and CDR2 is YDEGEE. V shed 4 bases and J shed 0 bases, with 14 bases lying between them. The CDR3 sequence is 15 residues long. The CDR3 DNA is TGTGCCAGCAGCCCTACCCCCAGCGCCTCCTACGAGCAGTACTTC. It encodes CASSPTPSASYEQYF.

This sequence joins TRBV9 and TRBJ2-1, with D possibly matching TRBD2 (6 bases). The CDR3 runs 15 residues. Germline CDR1 reads SGDLS; CDR2 reads YYNGEE. The V and J ends lost 2 bases and 8 bases respectively, with 17 bases between them. CDR3 sequence reads: CASSVVGASGDEQFF. CDR3 sequence (DNA): TGTGCCAGCAGCGTCGTGGGTGCATCGGGAGATGAGCAGTTCTTC.

The J gene is TRBJ2-1, the V gene TRBV9; D perhaps matches TRBD2 (6 bases). CDR1 and CDR2 from the germline V gene are SGDLS and YYNGEE. There are 14 residues in the CDR3. The V end lost 4 bases, the J end lost 4 bases, and 12 bases lay between the germline ends. CDR3 sequence reads: CASSISGTYNEQFF. CDR3 nucleotides: TGTGCCAGCAGCATTAGCGGAACATACAATGAGCAGTTCTTC. The complete variable domain, with remaining parts taken from reference TRBV9 and TRBJ2-1, reads DSGVTQTPKHLITATGQRVTLRCSPRSGDLSVYWYQQSLDQGLQFLIQYYNGEERAKGNILERFSAQQFPDLHSELNLSSLELGDSALYFCASSISGTYNEQFFGPGTRLTVL.

The J gene is TRBJ2-2, the V gene TRBV3-1 (or the pseudogene TRBV3-2); D is unclear. Germline V lookup: CDR1 LGHDT, CDR2 YNNKEL (reference sequence). The CDR3 totals 14 residues. The V and J ends lost 5 bases and 5 bases respectively, with 12 bases between them. CDR3 DNA sequence: TGTGCCAGCAGCGCGAAAGGAGCGACCGGGGAGCTGTTTTTT. Its protein is CASSAKGATGELFF.

The chain is built from TRBV3-1 (or the pseudogene TRBV3-2) and TRBJ1-2, with a possible D match to TRBD1 (6 bases). The CDR3 sequence is 14 residues long. V was shortened by 7 bases and J by 2 bases, with 14 bases between the two germline ends. CDR1 and CDR2 from the germline V gene are LGHDT and YNNKEL (reference sequence). CDR3 bases: TGTGCCAGCACGGCAGGGGAGTCCAACTATGGCTACACCTTC. Amino acid sequence: CASTAGESNYGYTF.

In this sample, this clone turned up once. This chain links TRBV29-1 with TRBJ1-2; TRBD1 matches 9 bases. CDR1 SQVTM and CDR2 ANQGSEA come from the germline V gene. This CDR3 contains 13 residues. J gave up 5 bases and V 3 bases, and 4 bases lay outside the gene matches. CDR3 in amino acids: CSVEWGTGYGYTF. The CDR3 DNA follows: TGCAGCGTTGAGTGGGGGACAGGGTATGGCTACACCTTC.